Below are 27 T cell receptor beta chains sequenced from a single sample in a study of T cells after yellow fever vaccination. TCRdb re-derived calls from the 5' RACE reads in MiXCR, one entry per CDR3 protein. This sample carries about 85,000 distinct CDR3 sequences, roughly 15% of them seen once, and the ten largest clones take just under 25%. The sample here was CD8+ T cells not binding an NS4B(214-222) dextramer, sorted from PBMCs, taken roughly 20 days after the first yellow fever vaccination. The receptor source for this set is a man aged 18-30 years who received the YFV17D yellow fever vaccine.

The chain combines TRBV6-1 with TRBJ2-7; tentatively, D is TRBD1 or TRBD2 (5 bases each). This CDR3 spans 13 amino acids. The V gene lost 11 bases and the J gene lost 1 base, with 15 bases spanning the gap. Germline CDR1 is MNHNS and CDR2 is SASEGT. The CDR3 region has the DNA TGTGCCGTTAGGGACCAAACATCCTACGAGCAGTACTTC. Encoded protein: CAVRDQTSYEQYF.

The sample holds a few counts of this clonotype. This rearrangement joins TRBV5-1 to TRBJ2-3; perhaps TRBD2 as D (6 bases). Germline CDR1 SGHRS, CDR2 YFSETQ. Trimming took 0 bases from V and 0 from J, leaving 8 bases between them. This CDR3 contains 15 residues. CDR3 sequence (DNA): TGCGCCAGCAGCTTGGAACTAGCCAGCACAGATACGCAGTATTTT. This translates into CASSLELASTDTQYF.

This clonotype was counted only a few times. The chain carries TRBV5-4 and TRBJ2-2, with 9 bases identical to TRBD1. The CDR3 totals 15 residues. Germline V gene sequence: CDR1 SGHNT, CDR2 YYREEE (reference sequence). J gave up 1 base and V 4 bases, and 2 bases lay outside the gene matches. CDR3 bases: TGTGCCAGCAGCCGGACAGGGGAGAACACCGGGGAGCTGTTTTTT. As protein: CASSRTGENTGELFF.

This clonotype was seen a few times. The CDR3 DNA sequence: TGCAGCGTTAAAGGCGAATCCTACAATGAGCAGTTCTTC. It encodes CSVKGESYNEQFF. V is TRBV29-1 and J is TRBJ2-1, with D unclear. The CDR3 spans 13 residues. Germline assignment: CDR1 SQVTM and CDR2 ANQGSEA. Trimming pared 5 bases from V and 1 base from J, leaving 9 bases between.

The chain combines TRBV12-3 or TRBV12-4 with TRBJ1-5; TRBD1 agrees at 7 bases. The V segment lost 5 bases and the J segment 2 bases; nucleotides outside the gene matches: 9. This CDR3 is built from 16 residues. The CDR3, as DNA: TGTGCCAGCAGTCAACGAGGAGGACAGGGCAATCAGCCCCAGCATTTT. This sequence encodes CASSQRGGQGNQPQHF.

The chain recombines TRBV25-1 with TRBJ2-5; 7 nucleotides align to TRBD1. Germline V gene sequence: CDR1 MGHDK, CDR2 SYGVNS. Unmatched junction bases numbered 6, after V lost 6 bases and J lost 5 bases. The CDR3 is 13 residues long. For the CDR3, the DNA is TGTGCCAGCAGGCCCACAGGGGAGGAGACCCAGTACTTC. Amino acid sequence: CASRPTGEETQYF.

The chain links TRBV7-9 to TRBJ2-7, with TRBD2 matching 9 bases. Germline CDR1 is SEHNR and CDR2 is FQNEAQ (reference sequence). The CDR3 covers 12 residues. As DNA, the CDR3 is TGTGTCGCGGGAGGGGACTGGTACGAGCAGTACGTC. Translation gives CVAGGDWYEQYV.

The chain couples TRBV19 to TRBJ2-5; 12 bases are a match to TRBD2. The CDR3 covers 17 residues. The V gene end was trimmed by 5 bases and the J gene end by 1 base; junction bases not matched to a gene: 8. Germline CDR1 and CDR2: LNHDA and SQIVND (reference sequence). Written as DNA, the CDR3 is TGTGCCAGTAGTTCCCGTCCGGGACTAGCGGGCCAAGAGACCCAGTACTTC. This encodes CASSSRPGLAGQETQYF.

The chain joins TRBV27 to TRBJ2-3; 7 positions match TRBD2. This CDR3 contains 17 residues. Germline CDR1 MNHEY, CDR2 SMNVEV (reference sequence). V trimming: 6 bases; J trimming: 4 bases; junction bases outside the gene matches: 16. The CDR3 DNA sequence: TGTGCCAGCAGAGCCGTCTTCGGGGGAGGGGTCGCAGATACGCAGTATTTT. As protein: CASRAVFGGGVADTQYF.

The V and J genes are TRBV7-9 and TRBJ2-2; the match to TRBD2 covers 8 bases. V lost 6 bases to trimming and J lost 3 bases; unmatched junction nucleotides: 9. There are 16 residues in the CDR3. Per germline, CDR1 SEHNR and CDR2 FQNEAQ (reference sequence). The CDR3 DNA reads TGTGCCAGCAGATTGGTCGGGGGGGGAGACACCGGGGAGCTGTTTTTT. Amino acid sequence: CASRLVGGGDTGELFF.

This clonotype showed up just a few times. This chain uses TRBV25-1 with TRBJ2-7; D remains unclear. V was pared by 1 base and J by 2 bases, with 9 bases between. Germline loops: CDR1 MGHDK, CDR2 SYGVNS. CDR3 length: 14 amino acids. CDR3 loop: CASSESAIPYEQYF. The CDR3 nucleotides are TGTGCCAGCAGTGAATCGGCCATTCCCTACGAGCAGTACTTC.

V usage is TRBV6-1 and J usage is TRBJ1-5; D not resolved. Germline CDR1 MNHNS, CDR2 SASEGT. Trimming took off 6 bases at V and 5 bases at J, with 17 bases between the two ends. This CDR3 comprises 15 residues. The CDR3 sequence is CASRNPTQTYQPQHF. The DNA of the CDR3 is TGTGCCAGCAGGAACCCAACTCAGACATATCAGCCCCAGCATTTT.

This clonotype was seen repeatedly, ten times or more. This sequence joins TRBV4-1 and TRBJ2-3; 8 bases are a match to TRBD2. Germline CDR1 MGHRA, CDR2 YSYEKL. The CDR3 length is 16 residues. J gave up 2 bases and V 3 bases, and 7 bases lay outside the gene matches. Here the CDR3 reads CASSQTRGGDTDTQYF. CDR3 sequence (DNA): TGCGCCAGCAGCCAGACACGGGGGGGCGACACAGATACGCAGTATTTT.

In this sample, this clonotype turned up a few times. This rearrangement joins TRBV6-1 to TRBJ2-7; TRBD1 aligns across 9 bases. V shed 2 bases, J shed 5 bases, and the junction held 4 bases outside the gene matches. The CDR3 sequence is 14 residues long. Germline CDR1 reads MNHNS; CDR2 reads SASEGT. CDR3 coding DNA: TGTGCCAGCAGTGAACCCGGGACAGGGAACGAGCAGTACGTC. As protein: CASSEPGTGNEQYV.

In this sample, this clonotype turned up many times. The chain joins TRBV5-1 to TRBJ1-4; no clear D. The V and J ends lost 0 bases and 8 bases respectively, with 17 bases between them. Per the germline V gene, CDR1 is SGHRS and CDR2 is YFSETQ. This CDR3 comprises 16 residues. CDR3 nucleotide sequence: TGCGCCAGCAGCTTGGGTCCGTCGGGAGATGGGGAAAAACTGTTTTTT. It yields the protein CASSLGPSGDGEKLFF.

CDR3 sequence reads: CASSLSAESVVDTQYF. The CDR3 DNA is TGTGCCAGCAGCTTATCAGCGGAATCCGTGGTAGATACGCAGTATTTT. The chain employs TRBV7-6 and TRBJ2-3; tentative D call: TRBD2 (5 bases). With 2 bases removed from V and 5 bases from J, the gap between germline ends came to 17 bases. The CDR3 extends over 16 amino acids. The germline V gene encodes CDR1 SGHVS and CDR2 FNYEAQ.

This clonotype was detected only a few times. This sequence joins TRBV4-3 and TRBJ1-3, with unresolved D. In germline, CDR1 is LGHNA, CDR2 YSLEER. The CDR3 consists of 16 residues. Trimming removed 0 bases at V and 0 bases at J, with 9 bases between. CDR3 DNA: TGCGCCAGCAGCCAAGATTACGGGATCTCTGGAAACACCATATATTTT. Amino acid sequence: CASSQDYGISGNTIYF.

Of note for this clonotype: At one end, the junction sequence differs from germline, possibly due to a read error. This sequence joins TRBV4-3 and TRBJ2-1, with unresolved D. The CDR3 sequence is 16 residues long. Germline lookup yields CDR1 LGHNA and CDR2 YSLEER. Here the CDR3 reads CASSQDAASSYSEQFF. The CDR3 coding sequence is TGCGCCAGCAGCCAAGATGCGGCGAGCTCCTACAGTGAGCAGTTCTTC.

This sequence joins TRBV4-3 and TRBJ2-5; D remains unclear. The CDR3 runs to 15 residues. Deletions cut 2 bases from V and 1 base from J, with 11 bases between. CDR1 is LGHNA, CDR2 YSLEER, per germline. The CDR3 spells CASSQSKLPQETQYF. The CDR3 nucleotides are TGCGCCAGCAGCCAATCGAAGCTCCCCCAAGAGACCCAGTACTTC.

In this sample, this clonotype turned up a few times. V gene TRBV12-3 or TRBV12-4 combines with J gene TRBJ1-3; 11 bases are shared with TRBD1. The ends lost 8 bases at V and 6 bases at J; junction bases unmatched: 3. This CDR3 is 13 amino acids long. The CDR3 sequence: CASEDRGQNTIYF. In DNA, the CDR3 is TGTGCCAGCGAGGACAGGGGGCAAAACACCATATATTTT.

This clonotype was observed a few times. The CDR3 region is CASSLYSGGYSYNEQFF. The CDR3 coding sequence is TGTGCCAGCAGCTTATATAGCGGGGGGTACTCCTACAATGAGCAGTTCTTC. V gene TRBV7-9 combines with J gene TRBJ2-1; 10 nucleotides align to TRBD2. CDR1 and CDR2 from the germline V gene are SEHNR and FQNEAQ (reference sequence). There are 17 residues in the CDR3. The J segment lost 0 bases and the V segment lost 2 bases, leaving 4 bases of the junction unmatched.

The chain carries TRBV20-1 and TRBJ2-5; TRBD1 matches 9 bases. This CDR3 comprises 14 residues. Germline V lookup: CDR1 DFQATT, CDR2 SNEGSKA (reference sequence). The V and J ends lost 4 bases and 0 bases, in that order; junction bases with no gene match: 3. The CDR3 DNA follows: TGCAGTGCTACCGGGGACAGGGACCAAGAGACCCAGTACTTC. Its translation: CSATGDRDQETQYF.

The V call is TRBV10-3, the J call TRBJ2-3; TRBD2 agrees at 13 bases. The V segment lost 0 bases and the J segment 0 bases; nucleotides outside the gene matches: 12. Germline V gene lookup returns CDR1 ENHRY and CDR2 SYGVKD. The length of the CDR3 is 21 residues. CDR3 sequence reads: CAISESRRTSGGKTSTDTQYF. The CDR3 bases are TGTGCCATCAGTGAGTCGCGGAGGACTAGCGGGGGAAAAACTAGCACAGATACGCAGTATTTT.

This clonotype was counted between two and nine times. The chain combines TRBV4-3 with TRBJ2-3, with 12 positions matching TRBD2. V shed 0 bases and J 5 bases; nucleotides not matched to a gene: 12. Per the germline V gene, CDR1 is LGHNA and CDR2 is YSLEER. The CDR3 extends over 19 amino acids. Written as DNA, the CDR3 is TGCGCCAGCAGCCAAGATCTTGTTCCGGCTAGCGGGGGGGGAGATACGCAGTATTTT. It yields the protein CASSQDLVPASGGGDTQYF.

V is TRBV11-1 and J is TRBJ1-6; tentative D call: TRBD1 (5 bases). The CDR3 sequence is 18 residues long. Trimming took 6 bases from V and 4 from J, leaving 22 bases between them. The V gene's germline CDR1 is SGHAT and CDR2 FQDESV (reference sequence). CDR3 amino acids: CASSQWQGDIPYNSPLHF. The CDR3 DNA is TGTGCCAGCAGTCAATGGCAAGGGGATATCCCATATAATTCACCCCTCCACTTT.

This clonotype showed up many times. The chain uses TRBV6-5 and TRBJ2-1; D may match TRBD1 or TRBD2 (5 bases each). The CDR3 covers 13 residues. Trimming pared 0 bases from V and 11 bases from J, leaving 11 bases between. CDR1 is MNHEY, CDR2 SVGAGI, per germline. CDR3 sequence: CASSYSRSGQQFF. CDR3 in DNA: TGTGCCAGCAGTTACTCGAGGTCGGGGCAGCAGTTCTTC.

The chain couples TRBV7-9 to TRBJ1-2; a possible D gene is TRBD1 (6 bases). V lost 2 bases, J lost 5 bases, and 9 bases lay in between. The germline CDR1 and CDR2 sequences are SEHNR and FQNEAQ (reference sequence). This CDR3 contains 13 residues. The CDR3 sequence: CASSLMTGYGYTF. The CDR3 coding sequence is TGTGCCAGCAGCTTAATGACAGGTTATGGCTACACCTTC.